A selection of T cell receptor beta chains follows, all from one sample in a study of shared clonotypes between healthy human individuals. Sequenced by immunoSEQ multiplex PCR; TCRdb stores in-frame clones only, minus some. This sample has over 2 million clones, with about 90% found just once. Sequencing was carried out using naive CD4+ T cells from PBMCs. The receptors were sampled from a man between 18 and 29 years old in good health. Some clones in this sample may be carry-over from other donors' samples. Both conserved end residues are part of each CDR3. A D gene is named only where the DNA matches it firmly. Clone size is shown for a subset of rows, as once, few, many or a class of expanded clone.

cdr3_aa	cdr3_nt	cdr3_length	clone_size	v_call	d_call	j_call
CASSQDLRQVSTF	TGTGCCAGCAGCCAAGATTTAAGGCAGGTTTCGACCTTC	13	NA	TRBV4-2	NA	TRBJ1-2
CASSGGISGAYNEQFF	TGTGCCAGCAGCGGTGGGATTAGCGGAGCCTACAATGAGCAGTTCTTC	16	NA	TRBV9	NA	TRBJ2-1
CATSSRRVNEQFF	TGTGCCACCAGCTCCAGGAGGGTGAATGAGCAGTTCTTC	13	NA	TRBV15	NA	TRBJ2-1
CASSPPQGGPSGNTIYF	TGTGCCAGCTCACCACCGCAGGGAGGTCCCTCTGGAAACACCATATATTTT	17	NA	TRBV18	NA	TRBJ1-3
CASSPNGEVEQYF	TGTGCCAGCAGCCCGAACGGGGAGGTCGAGCAGTACTTC	13	NA	TRBV9	NA	TRBJ2-7
CASSLVYPYNYEQYF	TGTGCCAGCAGCTTAGTTTACCCATACAATTACGAGCAGTACTTC	15	NA	TRBV11-2	NA	TRBJ2-7
CACQDGYSNQPQHF	TGTGCCTGCCAGGACGGATATAGCAATCAGCCCCAGCATTTT	14	NA	TRBV30	NA	TRBJ1-5
CASSLGERQPQHF	TGTGCCAGCAGCTTAGGGGAGAGACAGCCCCAGCATTTT	13	once	TRBV7-9	NA	TRBJ1-5
CASSAQNTGELFF	TGTGCCAGCAGCGCACAGAACACCGGGGAGCTGTTTTTT	13	NA	TRBV9	NA	TRBJ2-2
CASSRETQYF	TGTGCCAGCAGTCGAGAGACCCAGTACTTC	10	NA	TRBV28	NA	TRBJ2-5
CASSAKEGGTRSRETQYF	TGTGCCAGCAGCGCAAAGGAGGGGGGGACTAGATCGAGGGAGACCCAGTACTTC	18	NA	TRBV9	TRBD2	TRBJ2-5
CASGLEAVANTGELFF	TGTGCCAGCGGATTGGAGGCGGTCGCGAACACCGGGGAGCTGTTTTTT	16	NA	TRBV2	NA	TRBJ2-2
CASSLEGRGGTDTQYF	TGTGCCAGCAGCCTTGAGGGCAGGGGGGGGACAGATACGCAGTATTTT	16	NA	TRBV5-4	NA	TRBJ2-3
CATRQGRIGELFF	TGTGCCACCAGGCAGGGAAGGATCGGGGAGCTGTTTTTT	13	NA	TRBV15	NA	TRBJ2-2
CASSQRLGRGSYNEQFF	TGTGCCAGCAGCCAACGACTCGGGAGAGGCTCCTACAATGAGCAGTTCTTC	17	NA	TRBV7-9	NA	TRBJ2-1
CASSLRLGDSSYEQYF	TGTGCCAGCAGCCTCCGTCTTGGGGATAGCTCCTACGAGCAGTACTTC	16	NA	TRBV7-2	NA	TRBJ2-7
CASSSLTGGKGTQYF	TGTGCCAGCAGCTCCTTGACAGGGGGCAAGGGTACGCAGTATTTT	15	once	TRBV7-2	TRBD1	TRBJ2-3
CASSRFYEQYF	TGTGCCAGCAGCCGATTCTACGAGCAGTACTTC	11	NA	TRBV28	NA	TRBJ2-7
CASSLGLSNEQYF	TGTGCCAGCAGCTTAGGTCTGAGTAACGAGCAGTACTTC	13	NA	TRBV11-2	NA	TRBJ2-7
CASSLPGGTEAFF	TGCGCCAGCAGCTTGCCGGGAGGCACTGAAGCTTTCTTT	13	few	TRBV5-1	NA	TRBJ1-1
CASSPRTGGVDGYTF	TGTGCCAGCAGTCCCCGGACAGGGGGCGTCGATGGCTACACCTTC	15	NA	TRBV28	TRBD1	TRBJ1-2
CASSQGWGAGGRSYEQYF	TGCGCCAGCAGCCAAGGGTGGGGAGCGGGAGGACGGTCCTACGAGCAGTACTTC	18	NA	TRBV4-1	TRBD2	TRBJ2-7
CASSLRDRGGEKLFF	TGTGCCAGCAGCTTAAGAGACAGGGGTGGCGAAAAACTGTTTTTT	15	NA	TRBV7-9	TRBD1	TRBJ1-4
CASTTGGSNSNQPQHF	TGTGCCAGTACCACAGGGGGAAGTAATAGCAATCAGCCCCAGCATTTT	16	NA	TRBV19	TRBD1	TRBJ1-5
CASSPGTGDTDTQYF	TGCGCCAGCTCGCCCGGGACAGGGGACACAGATACGCAGTATTTT	15	NA	TRBV5-1	TRBD1	TRBJ2-3
CASSRATGTRGSPQHF	TGTGCCAGCTCCAGAGCAACCGGGACACGGGGTTCGCCCCAGCATTTT	16	NA	TRBV28	NA	TRBJ1-5
CASSSLGVVAGELFF	TGTGCCAGCAGTTCTCTAGGGGTGGTTGCCGGGGAGCTGTTTTTT	15	NA	TRBV28	NA	TRBJ2-2
CASSGPGLAGLGEQFF	TGCGCCAGCAGCGGACCGGGACTAGCGGGACTGGGTGAGCAGTTCTTC	16	NA	TRBV5-1	TRBD2	TRBJ2-1
CASSPQLNTEAFF	TGTGCCAGCTCACCCCAACTCAATACTGAAGCTTTCTTT	13	NA	TRBV18	NA	TRBJ1-1
CASSSPPAGELFF	TGTGCCAGCAGCTCCCCCCCAGCCGGGGAGCTGTTTTTT	13	NA	TRBV6-6	NA	TRBJ2-2
CSVEDPRQGYGYTF	TGCAGCGTTGAGGATCCACGACAGGGATATGGCTACACCTTC	14	NA	TRBV29-1	TRBD1	TRBJ1-2
CASSLAGLAGNGELFF	TGTGCCAGCAGTTTGGCTGGACTAGCGGGAAACGGGGAGCTGTTTTTT	16	NA	TRBV28	TRBD2	TRBJ2-2
CASRTGGAGELFF	TGTGCCAGTAGGACAGGGGGGGCCGGGGAGCTGTTTTTT	13	NA	TRBV27	TRBD1	TRBJ2-2
CASSASGTPGTEAFF	TGCGCCAGCAGCGCCTCCGGGACCCCGGGCACTGAAGCTTTCTTT	15	NA	TRBV5-1	NA	TRBJ1-1
CASSFDRNNEQFF	TGTGCCAGCAGCTTCGACAGAAACAATGAGCAGTTCTTC	13	few	TRBV7-3	NA	TRBJ2-1
CASSDWTSGHNEQFF	TGTGCCAGCAGTGATTGGACTAGCGGACACAATGAGCAGTTCTTC	15	many	TRBV2	TRBD2	TRBJ2-1
CASSASGLQETQYF	TGTGCCAGCAGCGCATCGGGTCTTCAAGAGACCCAGTACTTC	14	NA	TRBV11-3	NA	TRBJ2-5
CASSETGGWEQFF	TGTGCCAGCAGTGAAACAGGGGGTTGGGAGCAGTTCTTC	13	NA	TRBV2	TRBD1	TRBJ2-1
CAWSPGQGNQPQHF	TGTGCCTGGAGTCCCGGACAGGGAAATCAGCCCCAGCATTTT	14	NA	TRBV30	TRBD1	TRBJ1-5